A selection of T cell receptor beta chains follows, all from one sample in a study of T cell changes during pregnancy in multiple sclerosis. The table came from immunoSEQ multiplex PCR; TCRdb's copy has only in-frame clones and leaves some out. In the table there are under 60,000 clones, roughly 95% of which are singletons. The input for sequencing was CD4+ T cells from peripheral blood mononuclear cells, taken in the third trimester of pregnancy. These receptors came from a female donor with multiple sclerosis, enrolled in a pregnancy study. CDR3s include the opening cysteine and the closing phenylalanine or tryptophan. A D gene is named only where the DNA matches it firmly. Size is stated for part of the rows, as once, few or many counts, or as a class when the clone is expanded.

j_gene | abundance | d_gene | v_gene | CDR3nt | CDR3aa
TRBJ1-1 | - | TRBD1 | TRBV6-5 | TGTGCCAGCAGCCACAGGGGGGCGATGAACACTGAAGCTTTCTTT | CASSHRGAMNTEAFF
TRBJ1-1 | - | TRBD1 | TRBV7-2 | TGTGCCAGCAGCTTAGCGGGACAGGGTTGGGCCACTGAAGCTTTCTTT | CASSLAGQGWATEAFF
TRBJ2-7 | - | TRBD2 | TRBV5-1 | TGCGCCAGCAGCGCGGGACTAGCGGGAGGGCGTGACGAGCAGTACTTC | CASSAGLAGGRDEQYF
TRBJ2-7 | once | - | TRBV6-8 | TGTGCCAGTAGTAAGGGAGACTACGAGCAGTACTTC | CASSKGDYEQYF
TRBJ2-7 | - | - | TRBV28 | TGTGCCAGCAGCCCTCCACAGACAGGCCTCTACGAGCAGTACTTC | CASSPPQTGLYEQYF
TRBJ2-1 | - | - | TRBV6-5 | TGTGCCAGCAGTTACGACGCGGGCTCCTACAATGAGCAGTTCTTC | CASSYDAGSYNEQFF
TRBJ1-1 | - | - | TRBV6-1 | TGTGCCAGCAGTAGCCCGGACAGCTACACTGAAGCTTTCTTT | CASSSPDSYTEAFF
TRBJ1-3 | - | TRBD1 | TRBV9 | TGTGCCAGCAGCGTCTCTTCGCCGGGGACAGCGTTGCTTAGCTCTGGAAACACCATATATTTT | CASSVSSPGTALLSSGNTIYF
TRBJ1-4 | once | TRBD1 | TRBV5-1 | TGCGCCAGCAGCATCCCGATTGGGACAGGGGTTGAAAAACTGTTTTTT | CASSIPIGTGVEKLFF
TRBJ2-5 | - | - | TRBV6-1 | TGTGCCAGCAGTGTTTCGTACCAAGAGACCCAGTACTTC | CASSVSYQETQYF
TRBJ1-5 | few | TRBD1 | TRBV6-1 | TGTGCCAGCAGTGTGCAAACAGGGGTTAGTCAGCCCCAGCATTTT | CASSVQTGVSQPQHF
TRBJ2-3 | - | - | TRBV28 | TGTGCCAGCAGCAACTTCGGACAGAGCACAGATACGCAGTATTTT | CASSNFGQSTDTQYF
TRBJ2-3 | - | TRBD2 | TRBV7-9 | TGTGCCAGCAGCCCTCAGGGTTATGGCGGGGGGGGCGCAACAGATACGCAGTATTTT | CASSPQGYGGGGATDTQYF
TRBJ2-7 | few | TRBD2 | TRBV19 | TGTGCCAGTAGACGAGCGGGAGATCGGTACGAGCAGTACTTC | CASRRAGDRYEQYF
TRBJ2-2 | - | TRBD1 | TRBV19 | TGTGCCAGTAGTATGGGACAGGGGGACACCGGGGAGCTGTTTTTT | CASSMGQGDTGELFF
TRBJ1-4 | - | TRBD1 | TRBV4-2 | TGTGCCAGCAGCCCCGGTGGGACAGGGAATGAAAAACTGTTTTTT | CASSPGGTGNEKLFF
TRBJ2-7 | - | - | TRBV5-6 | TGTGCCAGCAGCTTGCAGGGCTTTGGGGTCCTTCTCGAGCAGTACTTC | CASSLQGFGVLLEQYF
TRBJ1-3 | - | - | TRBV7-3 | TGTGCCAGCAGCTTAACAGGGGGTCTCTTTGGAAACACCATATATTTT | CASSLTGGLFGNTIYF
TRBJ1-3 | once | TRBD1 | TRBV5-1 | TGCGCCAGCACCCTGACAGGGATAGGGAGAAACACCATATATTTT | CASTLTGIGRNTIYF